Detailed here is one T cell receptor beta chain. These data originate in a study of blood T cell repertoires in COVID-19. Germline CDR1 KGHDR, CDR2 SFDVKD. The CDR3 is 12 residues long. V was pared by 4 bases and J by 10 bases, with 4 bases of the junction left unmatched. Sequencing used immunoSEQ multiplex PCR; TCRdb keeps in-frame clones, though not all of them. Here the sample spans about 430,000 clones, roughly 90% being singletons. Source material: PBMCs or T cells enriched from blood (not recorded which). This rearrangement joins TRBV24-1 to TRBJ1-1; 8 positions agree with TRBD1. The origin of this receptor is a young woman who had been exposed to COVID-19. In DNA, the CDR3 is TGTGCCACCAGTGACAGAGACAGGGGAGCTTTCTTT. This sequence encodes CATSDRDRGAFF.